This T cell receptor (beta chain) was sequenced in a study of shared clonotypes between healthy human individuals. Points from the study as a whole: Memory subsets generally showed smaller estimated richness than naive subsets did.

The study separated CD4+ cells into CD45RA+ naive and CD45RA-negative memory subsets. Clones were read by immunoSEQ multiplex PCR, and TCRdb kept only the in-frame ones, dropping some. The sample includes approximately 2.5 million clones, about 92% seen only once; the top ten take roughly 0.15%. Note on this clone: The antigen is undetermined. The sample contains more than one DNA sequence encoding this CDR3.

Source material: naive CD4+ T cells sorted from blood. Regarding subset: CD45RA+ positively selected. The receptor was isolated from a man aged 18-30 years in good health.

CDR3 coding DNA: TGTGCCAGCAGCTTAGTTGGAGGTGGTGAAAAACTGTTTTTT. The encoded protein is CASSLVGGGEKLFF. This chain uses TRBV7-9 with TRBJ1-4; D is ambiguous. Trimming took off 1 base at V and 7 bases at J, with 10 bases between the two ends. CDR3 size: 14 residues. The germline V gene has CDR1 SEHNR and CDR2 FQNEAQ (reference sequence).